A single T cell receptor (beta chain) is shown here with its context. The source of the sample is a study of blood T cell repertoires in COVID-19. Clones were sequenced by immunoSEQ multiplex PCR, and TCRdb holds only the in-frame ones, with some missing. The sample yields around 290,000 clones, 88% seen once. Germline V gene lookup returns CDR1 SGDLS and CDR2 YYNGEE. Trimming took 0 bases from V and 5 from J; bases not matched to a gene: 9. The CDR3 is 18 amino acids. Sequences were obtained from PBMCs or T cells enriched from blood (not recorded which). The chain couples TRBV9 to TRBJ2-5; 14 bases match TRBD2. This TCR was recovered from a woman younger than 45 who had recovered from COVID-19. CDR3 coding DNA: TGTGCCAGCAGCGTAGCTACTGGGACTAGCGGGGGTAGGGAGACCCAGTACTTC. Translation: CASSVATGTSGGRETQYF.